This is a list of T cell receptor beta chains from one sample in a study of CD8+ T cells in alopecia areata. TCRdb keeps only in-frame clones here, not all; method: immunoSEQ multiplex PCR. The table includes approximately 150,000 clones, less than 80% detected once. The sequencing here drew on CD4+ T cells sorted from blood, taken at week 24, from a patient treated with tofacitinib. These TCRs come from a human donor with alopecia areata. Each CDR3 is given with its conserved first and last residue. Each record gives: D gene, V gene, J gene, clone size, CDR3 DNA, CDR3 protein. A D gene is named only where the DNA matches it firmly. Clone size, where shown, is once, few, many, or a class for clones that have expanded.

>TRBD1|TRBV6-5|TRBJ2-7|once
TGTGCCAGCGGAAGACAGGGATCCGAGCAGTACTTC
CASGRQGSEQYF
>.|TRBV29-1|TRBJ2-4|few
TGCAGCGTGTCCCAGAAACTAGCCAAAAACATTCAGTACTTC
CSVSQKLAKNIQYF
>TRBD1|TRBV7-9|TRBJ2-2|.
TGTGCCAGCAGCTTCCGACAGGGCCCCGGGGAGCTGTTTTTT
CASSFRQGPGELFF
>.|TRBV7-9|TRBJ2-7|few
TGTGCCAGCAGCTCGACAGGCTACGAGCAGTACTTC
CASSSTGYEQYF
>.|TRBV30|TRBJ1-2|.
TGTGCCTGGAGTTTCGCAGTTGGCTATGGCTACACCTTC
CAWSFAVGYGYTF
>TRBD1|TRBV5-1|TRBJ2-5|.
TGCGCCAGCAGCTTGGCGACAGGGGGCGCGGAGACCCAGTACTTC
CASSLATGGAETQYF
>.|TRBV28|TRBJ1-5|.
TGTGCCAGCCGAGAAGGCAATCAGCCCCAGCATTTT
CASREGNQPQHF
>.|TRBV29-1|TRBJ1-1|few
TGCAGCGTTGAGGGGGAATTGAACACTGAAGCTTTCTTT
CSVEGELNTEAFF
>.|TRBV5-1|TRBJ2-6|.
TGCGCCAGCAGCCCACAGGGTCCCTACTCTGGGGCCAACGTCCTGACTTTC
CASSPQGPYSGANVLTF
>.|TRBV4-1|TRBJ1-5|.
TGCGCCAGCAGCCAAGACGGCGGTGTGGGCAATCAGCCCCAGCATTTT
CASSQDGGVGNQPQHF
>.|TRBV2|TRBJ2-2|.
TGTGCCAGCAGTGGAGTGGCGACCGGGGAGCTGTTTTTT
CASSGVATGELFF
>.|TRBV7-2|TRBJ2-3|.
TGTGCCAGCACCAATTCTGGGCGGTACTCAAATACGCAGTATTTT
CASTNSGRYSNTQYF
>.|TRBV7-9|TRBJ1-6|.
TGTGCCAGCAAGAGTCGATTGGATTCACCCCTCCACTTT
CASKSRLDSPLHF
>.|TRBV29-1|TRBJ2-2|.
TGCAGCGTAACCCGCCCCGGACAAACCAACACCGGGGAGCTGTTTTTT
CSVTRPGQTNTGELFF
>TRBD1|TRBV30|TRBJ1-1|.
TGTGCCGGGACAGTAAAAAGTAACACTGAAGCTTTCTTT
CAGTVKSNTEAFF
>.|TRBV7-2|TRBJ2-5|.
TGTGCCAGCAGCTTTCGTGGGCCGCGGGAGACCCAGTACTTC
CASSFRGPRETQYF
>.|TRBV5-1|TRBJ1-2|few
TGCGCCAGCAGCTTGAACTATGGCTACACCTTC
CASSLNYGYTF
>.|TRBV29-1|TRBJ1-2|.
TGCAGCGTTGTAACCAGCACGGGACCGATCTATGGCTACACCTTC
CSVVTSTGPIYGYTF